What follows are 21 T cell receptor beta chains derived from one specimen sequenced in a study of T-cell reconstitution after alpha-beta-depleted transplantation in children. It was with unique molecular identifiers that the TCRbeta library was prepared. TCRdb fed the PCR reads into MiXCR, producing one record per CDR3 protein. The sample has nearly 550,000 distinct CDR3 sequences, around 16% seen once; the top ten hold roughly 3.3%. The sample in question was PBMCs from the stem cell graft donor, obtained from the stem cell graft. The receptor set was obtained from a human donor who donated a stem cell graft to a child with acute lymphoblastic leukemia.

This clonotype was picked up a small number of times. This sequence joins TRBV27 and TRBJ2-5, with D perhaps assigned TRBD1 or TRBD2 (6 bases each). V was cut by 1 base and J by 5 bases, with 20 bases left in between. This CDR3 has 17 residues. Per germline, CDR1 MNHEY and CDR2 SMNVEV (reference sequence). The CDR3, as DNA: TGTGCCAGCAGTTTATTACGGGGGCCCCCTTCCAGGGAGACCCAGTACTTC. The encoded protein is CASSLLRGPPSRETQYF.

CDR3 coding DNA: TGTGCCAGCAGCTCACCTGAAGCCTTTCCCTGGGGGGTGCAGTATTTT. Translated: CASSSPEAFPWGVQYF. The J gene is TRBJ2-3, the V gene TRBV5-8, with a tentative D call TRBD2 (6 bases). The CDR3 totals 16 residues. V lost 3 bases, J lost 11 bases, and 25 bases lay in between. Looked up from germline, CDR1 is SGHTS and CDR2 is YDEGEE.

The chain links TRBV7-3 to TRBJ1-2; 8 nucleotides align to TRBD1. With 5 bases clipped from V and 4 bases from J, the junction kept 9 bases outside the gene matches. Germline CDR1 is SGHTA and CDR2 is FQGTGA. This CDR3 spans 15 amino acids. CDR3 sequence (DNA): TGTGCCAGCAGCCCCAACAGGGGGGGAGGCTATGGCTACACCTTC. Amino acid sequence: CASSPNRGGGYGYTF.

V gene TRBV7-3 combines with J gene TRBJ1-1; D is ambiguous. The V end was cut by 5 bases, the J end by 1 base, with 20 bases between. This CDR3 spans 17 amino acids. Germline CDR1 reads SGHTA; CDR2 reads FQGTGA. CDR3 sequence reads: CASSPQPGRIGNTEAFF. CDR3 nucleotide sequence: TGTGCCAGCAGCCCCCAACCCGGGAGGATTGGGAACACTGAAGCTTTCTTT.

This clonotype has a count of ten or more. The J gene is TRBJ2-1, the V gene TRBV3-1; no firm D call. Per germline, CDR1 LGHDT and CDR2 YNNKEL (reference sequence). This CDR3 spans 15 amino acids. Trimming removed 0 bases from V and 5 bases from J, with 11 bases in between. The CDR3 nucleotides read TGTGCCAGCAGCCAAGATGACCCTCCGGACAATGAGCAGTTCTTC. This translates into CASSQDDPPDNEQFF.

The rearrangement joins TRBV12-3 or TRBV12-4 to TRBJ2-7; D is uncertain. The CDR3 runs to 15 residues. V was cut by 3 bases and J by 0 bases, with 12 bases left in between. The DNA of the CDR3 is TGTGCCAGCAGTTTTGGGGAAACGAGCTCCTACGAGCAGTACTTC. It codes for CASSFGETSSYEQYF.

The chain has TRBV5-1 and TRBJ1-5; 12 bases match TRBD1. V gave up 4 bases and J gave up 1 base; unmatched junction bases: 6. The germline V gene has CDR1 SGHRS and CDR2 YFSETQ. This CDR3 has 17 residues. The CDR3 sequence is CASSPYGTGGSNQPQHF. CDR3 nucleotides: TGCGCCAGCAGCCCCTACGGGACAGGGGGCAGCAATCAGCCCCAGCATTTT.

This clonotype was counted ten times or more. The chain combines TRBV7-3 with TRBJ2-6, with unresolved D. Trimming removed 5 bases at V and 2 bases at J, with 16 bases between. The CDR3 has 17 amino acids. Looked up from germline, CDR1 is SGHTA and CDR2 is FQGTGA. This CDR3 is CASSPTRHAPGANVLTF. The CDR3 DNA is TGTGCCAGCAGCCCAACCCGACATGCCCCTGGGGCCAACGTCCTGACTTTC.

This clonotype was seen more than once but under ten times. This rearrangement joins TRBV5-5 to TRBJ1-1, with a weak D call TRBD1 (6 bases). Trimming stripped 7 bases from V and 2 bases from J, with 15 bases between. Germline V gene lookup returns CDR1 SGHKS and CDR2 YYEKEE (reference sequence). The CDR3 is 14 amino acids. The CDR3 bases are TGTGCCAGCGAACGCGGGGGCCCTAACACTGAAGCTTTCTTT. Translated: CASERGGPNTEAFF.

The CDR3 bases are TGCAGCGCAGGGGGACCCTACGAGCAGTACTTC. Translated: CSAGGPYEQYF. This chain joins TRBV29-1 and TRBJ2-7; 7 nucleotides align to TRBD1. CDR3 size: 11 residues. The J segment lost 2 bases and the V segment lost 7 bases, leaving 2 bases of the junction unmatched. Germline V gene data show CDR1 as SQVTM and CDR2 as ANQGSEA.

The sample holds a few counts of this clonotype. This chain connects TRBV5-6 to TRBJ2-7, with a tentative D call TRBD1 (6 bases). Germline values: CDR1 SGHDT, CDR2 YYEEEE. With 6 bases removed from V and 2 bases from J, the gap between germline ends came to 15 bases. The CDR3 runs 14 residues. The CDR3 protein is CASTLQGLPYEQYF. The CDR3, as DNA: TGTGCCAGCACCCTACAGGGTCTCCCCTACGAGCAGTACTTC.

The rearrangement joins TRBV20-1 to TRBJ1-3, with no clear D. This CDR3 has 15 amino acids. V lost 0 bases to trimming and J lost 2 bases, with 11 bases between them. CDR1 DFQATT and CDR2 SNEGSKA come from the germline V gene (reference sequence). The CDR3 sequence: CSARDGRVTGNTIYF. For the CDR3, the DNA is TGCAGTGCTAGAGATGGGAGGGTGACTGGAAACACCATATATTTT.

This clonotype was counted only a few times. The chain has TRBV4-1 and TRBJ1-2; D gene unclear. The V end lost 4 bases, the J end lost 3 bases, and 21 bases lay between the germline ends. Germline CDR1 is MGHRA and CDR2 is YSYEKL. There are 17 residues in the CDR3. The CDR3 is CASSPAVAGAFYYGYTF. The CDR3 nucleotides read TGCGCCAGCAGCCCGGCCGTCGCGGGCGCTTTCTACTATGGCTACACCTTC.

This chain joins TRBV4-1 and TRBJ2-7; weak D call: TRBD2 (5 bases). The V gene's germline CDR1 is MGHRA and CDR2 YSYEKL. This CDR3 has 14 amino acids. Trimming took 3 bases from V and 3 from J, leaving 12 bases between them. The CDR3 nucleotides read TGCGCCAGCAGCCATTCGACGGGAAACTACGAGCAGTACTTC. This sequence encodes CASSHSTGNYEQYF.

Only one count was recorded for this clonotype. The missing conserved phenylalanine or tryptophan at the end of this CDR3 makes a read error likely. The V call is TRBV20-1, the J call TRBJ2-7; weak D call: TRBD1 (6 bases). The V gene lost 5 bases and the J gene lost 3 bases, with 14 bases spanning the gap. CDR3 size: 13 residues. Germline CDR1 and CDR2: DFQATT and SNEGSKA (reference sequence). This CDR3 reads CSAPRTELYEQYL. The CDR3 region has the DNA TGCAGTGCTCCCAGGACAGAGCTCTACGAGCAGTACTTG.

The chain's CDR3 is CASIPGTGPSWAFF. CDR3 nucleotides: TGTGCCAGCATCCCCGGGACAGGACCTTCGTGGGCTTTCTTT. The V and J genes are TRBV12-3 or TRBV12-4 and TRBJ1-1; 8 positions match TRBD1. V trimming: 7 bases; J trimming: 11 bases; junction bases outside the gene matches: 15. The CDR3 has 14 amino acids.

V is TRBV21-1 and J is TRBJ2-7. TRBV21-1 is designated a pseudogene. The length of the CDR3 is 16 residues. The CDR3, as DNA: TGTGCCAGCAGCAAAGTCGGCAGGAGAAGCTCCTACGAGCAGTACTTC. Its protein product is CASSKVGRRSSYEQYF.

This clonotype was seen only a few times. The rearrangement links TRBV6-4 to TRBJ2-2; perhaps TRBD1 as D (6 bases). The V and J ends lost 3 bases and 8 bases respectively, with 13 bases between them. CDR3 length: 14 residues. CDR1 is MRHNA, CDR2 SNTAGT, per germline. In DNA, the CDR3 is TGTGCCAGCAGTGAAACCCGGACAGCTGGGGAGCTGTTTTTT. Its translation is CASSETRTAGELFF.

This clonotype was seen more than once but under ten times. At one of its ends the junction is not consistent with the germline gene, which may arise from a read error. The chain carries TRBV5-1 and TRBJ2-7; TRBD1 aligns across 7 bases. The CDR3 is made up of 14 amino acids. Germline CDR1 SGHRS, CDR2 YFSETQ. The CDR3 nucleotides read TGCGCCACCAGCTACAGGGGCGCCGCCTACGAGCAGTACTTC. This encodes CATSYRGAAYEQYF.

J is TRBJ1-1 and V is TRBV18, with unresolved D. Trimming stripped 1 base from V and 5 bases from J, with 14 bases between. Germline CDR1 is KGHSH and CDR2 is LQKENI. This CDR3 comprises 15 residues. DNA for the CDR3: TGTGCCAGCTCACCACGCCAGGCGCTTCAGACTGAAGCTTTCTTT. It is translated as CASSPRQALQTEAFF.

The chain employs TRBV30 and TRBJ2-1; perhaps TRBD2 as D (5 bases). The V gene lost 5 bases and the J gene lost 9 bases, with 17 bases spanning the gap. CDR3 size: 13 residues. Germline V gene sequence: CDR1 GTSNPN, CDR2 SVGIG (reference sequence). The CDR3 here is CAWGLANGREQFF. DNA of the CDR3: TGTGCCTGGGGACTCGCGAACGGGCGTGAGCAGTTCTTC.